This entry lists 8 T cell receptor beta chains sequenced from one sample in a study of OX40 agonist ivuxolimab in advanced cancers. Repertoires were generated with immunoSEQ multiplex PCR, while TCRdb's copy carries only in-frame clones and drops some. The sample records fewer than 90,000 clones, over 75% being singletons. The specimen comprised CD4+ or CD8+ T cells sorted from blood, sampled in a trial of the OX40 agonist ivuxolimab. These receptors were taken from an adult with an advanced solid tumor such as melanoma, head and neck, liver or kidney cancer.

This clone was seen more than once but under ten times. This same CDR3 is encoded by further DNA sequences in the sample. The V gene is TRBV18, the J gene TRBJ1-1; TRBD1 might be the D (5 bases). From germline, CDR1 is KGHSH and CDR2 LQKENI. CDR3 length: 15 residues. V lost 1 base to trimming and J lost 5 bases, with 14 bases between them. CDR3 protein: CASSPRRGDGTEAFF. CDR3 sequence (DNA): TGTGCCAGCTCACCACGTCGGGGGGATGGTACTGAAGCTTTCTTT.

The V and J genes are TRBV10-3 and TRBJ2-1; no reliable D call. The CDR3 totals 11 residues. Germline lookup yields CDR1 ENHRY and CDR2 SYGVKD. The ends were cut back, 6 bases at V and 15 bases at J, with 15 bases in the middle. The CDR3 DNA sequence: TGTGCCATCAGGACCACGGACCGCCCGTTCTTC. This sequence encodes CAIRTTDRPFF.

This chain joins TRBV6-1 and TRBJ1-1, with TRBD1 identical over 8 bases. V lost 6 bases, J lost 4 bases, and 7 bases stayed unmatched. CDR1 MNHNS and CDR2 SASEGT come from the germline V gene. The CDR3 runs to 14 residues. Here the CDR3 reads CASRVTGEGTEAFF. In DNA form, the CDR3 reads TGTGCCAGCAGGGTGACAGGGGAAGGCACTGAAGCTTTCTTT.

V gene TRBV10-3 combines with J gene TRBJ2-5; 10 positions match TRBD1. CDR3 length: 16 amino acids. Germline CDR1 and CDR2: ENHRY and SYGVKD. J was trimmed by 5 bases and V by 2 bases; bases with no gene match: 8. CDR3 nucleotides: TGTGCCATCAGTGAGCCACGGACAGGGGGTTGGGAGACCCAGTACTTC. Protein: CAISEPRTGGWETQYF.

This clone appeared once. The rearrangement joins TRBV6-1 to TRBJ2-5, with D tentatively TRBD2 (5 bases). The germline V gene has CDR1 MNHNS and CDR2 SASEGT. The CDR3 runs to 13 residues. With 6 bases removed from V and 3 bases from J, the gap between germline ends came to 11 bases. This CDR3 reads CASSLEREETQYF. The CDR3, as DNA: TGTGCCAGCAGCCTGGAGAGGGAAGAGACCCAGTACTTC.

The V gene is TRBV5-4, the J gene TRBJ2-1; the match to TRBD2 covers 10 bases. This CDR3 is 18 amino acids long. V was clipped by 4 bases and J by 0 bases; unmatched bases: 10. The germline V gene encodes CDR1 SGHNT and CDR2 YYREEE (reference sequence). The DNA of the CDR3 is TGTGCCAGCAGCCCCCTGAGGAGCGGGGGGGTCTCCTACAATGAGCAGTTCTTC. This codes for CASSPLRSGGVSYNEQFF.

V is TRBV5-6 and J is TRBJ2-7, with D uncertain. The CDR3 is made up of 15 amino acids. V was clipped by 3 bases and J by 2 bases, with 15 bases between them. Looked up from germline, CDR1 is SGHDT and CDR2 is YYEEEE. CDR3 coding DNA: TGTGCCAGCAGCTCGCTCGGGCTTTCCGCCTACGAGCAGTACTTC. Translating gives CASSSLGLSAYEQYF.

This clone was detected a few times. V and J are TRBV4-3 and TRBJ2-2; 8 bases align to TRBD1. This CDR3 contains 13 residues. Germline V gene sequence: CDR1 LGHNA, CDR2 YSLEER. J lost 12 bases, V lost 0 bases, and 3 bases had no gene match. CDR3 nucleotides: TGCGCCAGCAGCCAAGAACAGGGGGGAAAGCTGTTTTTT. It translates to CASSQEQGGKLFF.